The clone carrying this T cell receptor beta chain has a single count. Measured with immunoSEQ multiplex PCR; TCRdb has only the in-frame clones, and not every one. The sample holds over a million clones, 70% to 80% seen once. This sample was included in a study of shared clonotypes between healthy human individuals. This TCR was recovered from a man aged 18-30 years in good health. Some clones in this sample may be carry-over from other donors' samples. The material sequenced was memory CD4+ T cells from PBMCs. Subset of the sample: CD45RA-negative fraction.

The CDR3: CASSSHRGRSRSTEAFF. CDR3 bases: TGTGCCAGCAGCTCCCACAGGGGGCGAAGTCGGAGCACTGAAGCTTTCTTT. This rearrangement joins TRBV5-8 to TRBJ1-1; the match to TRBD1 covers 9 bases. Trimming cost V 3 bases and J 4 bases; bases outside gene matches: 13. The CDR3 covers 17 residues. The germline V gene has CDR1 SGHTS and CDR2 YDEGEE.